This T cell receptor beta chain comes out of a study of blood T cell repertoires in COVID-19. Study context: From the United States, Italy and Spain came samples of acute and convalescent COVID-19.

J lost 3 bases, V lost 6 bases, and 6 bases had no gene match. Germline V lookup: CDR1 KGHSH, CDR2 LQKENI. The CDR3 is made up of 16 amino acids. This table comes from immunoSEQ multiplex PCR, and its TCRdb copy is limited to in-frame clones, with some not included. The repertoire consists of some 120,000 clones, with approximately 85% occurring once and the leading ten covering roughly 13%. The sequence came from a human donor in a cohort sampled during active COVID-19. The chain combines TRBV18 with TRBJ2-3; 13 bases map to TRBD2. Sequencing was performed on peripheral blood. This CDR3 is CASSRTSGGVTDTQYF. The CDR3 DNA sequence: TGTGCCAGCTCGCGGACTAGCGGGGGAGTAACAGATACGCAGTATTTT.